The 2 T cell receptor beta chains listed next were all sequenced from one sample in a study of cytomegalovirus exposure and HLA in healthy donors. This PCR relied on a set of 60 Vbeta primers and 13 Jbeta primers. The table came from immunoSEQ multiplex PCR; TCRdb's copy has only in-frame clones and leaves some out. The data show 150,000 to 200,000 clones, 75% to 85% seen once. Material for sequencing was PBMCs. Receptors originate from a man between 18 and 29 years old in good health and CMV-seronegative.

For this clone: A junction boundary mismatches the germline segment, possibly from a read error. The gene calls are TRBV30 and TRBJ2-7; D is uncertain. CDR1 and CDR2 from the germline V gene are GTSNPN and SVGIG (reference sequence). The CDR3 contains 12 residues. This CDR3 is CAWSPGSYEQHF. The CDR3 DNA is TGTGCCTGGAGCCCAGGCTCCTACGAGCAGCACTTC.

This chain connects TRBV2 to TRBJ1-5; the match to TRBD1 covers 8 bases. Losses at the gene ends were 3 bases for V and 7 bases for J; bases not matched to a gene: 11. The CDR3 sequence is 16 residues long. Per germline, CDR1 SNHLY and CDR2 FYNNEI. The CDR3, as DNA: TGTGCCAGCAGTGATGTAGGACAGGGACTGGGCCAGCCCCAGCATTTT. This encodes CASSDVGQGLGQPQHF.